Following are 5 T cell receptor beta chains from one sample sequenced in a study of T cell changes during pregnancy in multiple sclerosis. Using immunoSEQ multiplex PCR, the repertoire was profiled, and TCRdb retains in-frame clones only, with some absent. Of 30,000 to 45,000 clones listed, about nine tenths are singletons. The sample in question was CD8+ T cells from peripheral blood mononuclear cells, obtained before pregnancy. The receptor source for this set is a female donor with multiple sclerosis, enrolled in a pregnancy study.

This chain links TRBV7-9 with TRBJ2-3; a possible D gene is TRBD1 (6 bases). Germline V gene lookup returns CDR1 SEHNR and CDR2 FQNEAQ (reference sequence). V was pared by 5 bases and J by 4 bases, with 19 bases between. The CDR3 has 16 residues. CDR3: CASSLGGLVFSDTQYF. DNA of the CDR3: TGTGCCAGCAGCCTTGGGGGCCTGGTTTTCTCAGATACGCAGTATTTT.

This sequence joins TRBV5-5 and TRBJ2-7, with 10 bases lining up with TRBD1. The ends lost 0 bases at V and 7 bases at J; junction bases unmatched: 10. Germline V gene data show CDR1 as SGHKS and CDR2 as YYEKEE (reference sequence). The CDR3 runs to 16 residues. Here the CDR3 DNA reads TGTGCCAGCAGCTTGGCCCTGGGACAGGGGTTGGTAGAGCAGTACTTC. Residues: CASSLALGQGLVEQYF.

The CDR3 loop is CASSQDLSGFTDTQYF. CDR3 in DNA: TGCGCCAGCAGCCAAGATCTTAGCGGGTTCACAGATACGCAGTATTTT. The chain has TRBV4-1 and TRBJ2-3, with 7 bases that match TRBD2. The V gene's germline CDR1 is MGHRA and CDR2 YSYEKL. V lost 0 bases, J lost 2 bases, and 5 bases stayed unmatched. This CDR3 has 16 amino acids.

The chain couples TRBV27 to TRBJ2-7; 7 bases are shared with TRBD1. CDR1 and CDR2 (germline): MNHEY, SMNVEV (reference sequence). With 0 bases clipped from V and 4 bases from J, the junction kept 3 bases outside the gene matches. The CDR3 is made up of 14 amino acids. CDR3 bases: TGTGCCAGCAGTTTATCGGGGACAGCTTACGAGCAGTACTTC. This sequence encodes CASSLSGTAYEQYF.

This chain connects TRBV19 to TRBJ1-6, with 8 bases matching TRBD1. V shed 9 bases and J 7 bases; nucleotides not matched to a gene: 8. CDR1 is LNHDA and CDR2 is SQIVND in the germline V gene (reference sequence). CDR3 length: 14 amino acids. The CDR3 nucleotides are TGTGCCAGCCAAAGGGACAGGTACAATTCACCCCTCCACTTT. Amino acids: CASQRDRYNSPLHF.